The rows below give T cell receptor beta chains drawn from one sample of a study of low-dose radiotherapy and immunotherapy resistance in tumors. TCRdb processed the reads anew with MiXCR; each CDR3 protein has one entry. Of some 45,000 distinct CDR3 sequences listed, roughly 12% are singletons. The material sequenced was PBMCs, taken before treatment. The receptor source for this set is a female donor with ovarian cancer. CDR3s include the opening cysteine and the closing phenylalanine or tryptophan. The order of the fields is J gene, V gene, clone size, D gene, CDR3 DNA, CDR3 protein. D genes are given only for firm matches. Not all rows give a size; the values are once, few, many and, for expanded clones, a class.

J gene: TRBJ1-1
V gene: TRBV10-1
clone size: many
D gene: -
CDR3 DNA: TGCGCCAGCAGTGACAAGGGCACTGAAGCTTTCTTT
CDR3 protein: CASSDKGTEAFF

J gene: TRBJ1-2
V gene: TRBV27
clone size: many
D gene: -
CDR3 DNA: TGTGCCAGCAGTCTCGGGGGGGATGGCTACACCTTC
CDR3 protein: CASSLGGDGYTF

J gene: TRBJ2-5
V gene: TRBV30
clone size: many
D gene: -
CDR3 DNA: TGTGCCTGGAGTCCCGGGGAGACCCAGTACTTC
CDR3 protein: CAWSPGETQYF

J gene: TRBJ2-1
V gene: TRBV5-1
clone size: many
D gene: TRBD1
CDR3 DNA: TGCGCCAGCAGCTTGGCACAGGGGGCTAGGTTCTTC
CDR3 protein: CASSLAQGARFF

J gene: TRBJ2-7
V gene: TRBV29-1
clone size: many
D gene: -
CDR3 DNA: TGCAGCGTTGGGGGGGCAACCTACGAGCAGTACTTC
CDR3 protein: CSVGGATYEQYF

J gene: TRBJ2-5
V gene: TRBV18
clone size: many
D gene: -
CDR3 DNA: TGTGCCAGCTCACCGGACGCGCAGGGAGTGACCCAGTACTTC
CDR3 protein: CASSPDAQGVTQYF

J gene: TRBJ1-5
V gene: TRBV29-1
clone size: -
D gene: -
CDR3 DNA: TGCAGCGTTGTTGACGGTTGGGGCAATCAGCCCCAGCATTTT
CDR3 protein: CSVVDGWGNQPQHF

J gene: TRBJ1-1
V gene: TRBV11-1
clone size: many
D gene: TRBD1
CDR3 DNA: TGTGCCAGCAGCGACCCCCGGGACAGGGTCTTGAACACTGAAGCTTTCTTT
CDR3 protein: CASSDPRDRVLNTEAFF

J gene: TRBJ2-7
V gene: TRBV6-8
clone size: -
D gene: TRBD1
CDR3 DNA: TGTGCCAGCAGTTCCGGACAGGGGGGCGCGCAGTACTTC
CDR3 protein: CASSSGQGGAQYF

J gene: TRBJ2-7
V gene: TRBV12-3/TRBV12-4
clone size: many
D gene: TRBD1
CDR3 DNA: TGTGCCAGCAGTGCCCGGGACAGGGCTATGCAGCAGTACTTC
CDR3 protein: CASSARDRAMQQYF

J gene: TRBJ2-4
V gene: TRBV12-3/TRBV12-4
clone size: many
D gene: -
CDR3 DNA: TGTGCCAGCAGTTCCGTGACCAAAAACATTCAGTACTTC
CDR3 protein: CASSSVTKNIQYF